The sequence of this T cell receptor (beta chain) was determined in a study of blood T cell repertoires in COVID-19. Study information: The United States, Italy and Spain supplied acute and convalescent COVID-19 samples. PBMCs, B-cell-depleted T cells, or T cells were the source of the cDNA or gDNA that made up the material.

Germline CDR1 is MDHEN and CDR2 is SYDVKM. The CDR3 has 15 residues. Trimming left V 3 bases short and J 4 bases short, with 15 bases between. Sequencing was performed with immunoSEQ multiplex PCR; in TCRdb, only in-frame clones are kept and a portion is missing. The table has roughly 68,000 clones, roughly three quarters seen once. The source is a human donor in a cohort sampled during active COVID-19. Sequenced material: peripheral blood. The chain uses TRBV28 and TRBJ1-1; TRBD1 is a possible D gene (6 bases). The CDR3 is CASSFPPQGSTEAFF. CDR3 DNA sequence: TGTGCCAGCAGTTTCCCCCCACAGGGCTCCACTGAAGCTTTCTTT.